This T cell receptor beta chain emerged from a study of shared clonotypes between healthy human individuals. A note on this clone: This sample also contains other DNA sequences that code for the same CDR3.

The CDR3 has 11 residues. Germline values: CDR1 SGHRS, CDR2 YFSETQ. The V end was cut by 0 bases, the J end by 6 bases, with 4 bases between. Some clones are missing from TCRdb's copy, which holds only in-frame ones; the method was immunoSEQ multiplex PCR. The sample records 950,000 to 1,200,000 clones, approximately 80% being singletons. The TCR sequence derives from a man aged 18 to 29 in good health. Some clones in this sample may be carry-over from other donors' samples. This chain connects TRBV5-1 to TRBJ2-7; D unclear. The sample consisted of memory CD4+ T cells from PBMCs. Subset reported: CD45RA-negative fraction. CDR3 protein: CASSLGREQYF. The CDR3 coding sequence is TGCGCCAGCAGCTTGGGGCGCGAGCAGTACTTC.